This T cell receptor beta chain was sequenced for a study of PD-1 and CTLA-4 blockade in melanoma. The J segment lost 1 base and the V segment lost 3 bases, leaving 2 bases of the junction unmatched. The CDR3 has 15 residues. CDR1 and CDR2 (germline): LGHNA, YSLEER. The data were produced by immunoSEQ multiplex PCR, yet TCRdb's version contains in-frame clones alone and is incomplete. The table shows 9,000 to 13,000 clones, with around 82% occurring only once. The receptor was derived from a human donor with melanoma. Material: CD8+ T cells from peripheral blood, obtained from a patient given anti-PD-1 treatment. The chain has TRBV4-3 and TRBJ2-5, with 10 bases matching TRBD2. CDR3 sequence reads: CASSHASGGQETQYF. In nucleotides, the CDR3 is TGCGCCAGCAGCCACGCTAGCGGGGGCCAAGAGACCCAGTACTTC.